This paragraph covers one T cell receptor beta chain sequence. The entry originates in a study of T cell changes during pregnancy in multiple sclerosis. The germline CDR1 and CDR2 sequences are MNHEY and SVGAGI. This CDR3 region has 12 residues. V was trimmed by 5 bases and J by 12 bases, leaving 16 bases between them. The repertoire was sequenced with immunoSEQ multiplex PCR; TCRdb's copy has only in-frame clones and lacks some. Seen here are more than 60,000 clones, around 90% observed once, and the top ten hold just under 0.3%. The genes are TRBV6-5 and TRBJ1-1; D is unclear. Sequenced material: CD4+ T cells from peripheral blood mononuclear cells, taken in the third trimester of pregnancy. This receptor was obtained from a female donor in good health, enrolled as a control in a pregnancy study. In DNA form, the CDR3 reads TGTGCCAGCAGTGCCCACACGTCAGGCCCTTTCTTT. It codes for CASSAHTSGPFF.